These T cell receptor beta chains were read from a single sample in a study of shared clonotypes between healthy human individuals. The repertoire was sequenced with immunoSEQ multiplex PCR; TCRdb's copy has only in-frame clones and lacks some. The sample holds more than 2,000,000 clones, around 90% seen once. Sequenced material: naive CD4+ T cells sorted from blood. These receptors all come from a man aged 18 to 30 in good health. Each CDR3 is given with its conserved first and last residue. The D gene is left open where the match is weak. Size is omitted from some rows. Given values are once, few, many or a class for expanded clones.

D gene: -; J gene: TRBJ1-2; clone size: once; V gene: TRBV4-1; CDR3 DNA: TGCGCCAGCAGCCAAAGGGACGGAACTAACTATGGCTACACCTTC; CDR3 protein: CASSQRDGTNYGYTF
D gene: TRBD1; J gene: TRBJ1-4; clone size: -; V gene: TRBV7-2; CDR3 DNA: TGTGCCAGCAGCGTCCTGGGGACAGGGGTCTTGAATGAAAAACTGTTTTTT; CDR3 protein: CASSVLGTGVLNEKLFF
D gene: -; J gene: TRBJ2-3; clone size: -; V gene: TRBV15; CDR3 DNA: TGTGCCACCAGCAGAGACCGCACAGATACGCAGTATTTT; CDR3 protein: CATSRDRTDTQYF
D gene: TRBD2; J gene: TRBJ2-1; clone size: -; V gene: TRBV5-1; CDR3 DNA: TGCGCCAGCAGCCTCTGGACTAGCGGGGCCTACAATGAGCAGTTCTTC; CDR3 protein: CASSLWTSGAYNEQFF
D gene: TRBD2; J gene: TRBJ2-3; clone size: -; V gene: TRBV6-5; CDR3 DNA: TGTGCCAGCAGCAGCGGGACTACTAGTTATATTACGCAGTATTTT; CDR3 protein: CASSSGTTSYITQYF
D gene: -; J gene: TRBJ2-3; clone size: -; V gene: TRBV27; CDR3 DNA: TGTGCCAGCGCAAACCCACAGGGCCCGCAGTATTTT; CDR3 protein: CASANPQGPQYF
D gene: -; J gene: TRBJ1-6; clone size: -; V gene: TRBV15; CDR3 DNA: TGTGCCACCAGCAGTTTCGGAAGGACGGAGAATTCACCCCTCCACTTT; CDR3 protein: CATSSFGRTENSPLHF
D gene: -; J gene: TRBJ2-7; clone size: -; V gene: TRBV5-1; CDR3 DNA: TGCGCCAGCAGCTCGGTGGGGGCGGGGAGCTCCTACGAGCAGTACTTC; CDR3 protein: CASSSVGAGSSYEQYF
D gene: -; J gene: TRBJ2-3; clone size: once; V gene: TRBV9; CDR3 DNA: TGTGCCAGCAGCTACCGGGACGCAGATACGCAGTATTTT; CDR3 protein: CASSYRDADTQYF
D gene: TRBD1; J gene: TRBJ1-5; clone size: -; V gene: TRBV6-6; CDR3 DNA: TGTGCCAGCAGTGACGAGACAGGGCTGGGGCAGCCCCAGCATTTT; CDR3 protein: CASSDETGLGQPQHF
D gene: -; J gene: TRBJ1-5; clone size: -; V gene: TRBV2; CDR3 DNA: TGTGCCAGCAGTGAGGGGGACACGGTCCCTAATCAGCCCCAGCATTTT; CDR3 protein: CASSEGDTVPNQPQHF
D gene: -; J gene: TRBJ1-1; clone size: -; V gene: TRBV29-1; CDR3 DNA: TGCAGCGCTACTGAAGCTTTCTTT; CDR3 protein: CSATEAFF
D gene: TRBD2; J gene: TRBJ2-7; clone size: once; V gene: TRBV7-8; CDR3 DNA: TGTGCCAGCAGCCCCCGGGGGCTAGCGGGACCGTACGAGCAGTACTTC; CDR3 protein: CASSPRGLAGPYEQYF
D gene: TRBD2; J gene: TRBJ2-3; clone size: -; V gene: TRBV6-6; CDR3 DNA: TGTGCCAGCGGGACTAGCGGGAGGGGAGATACGCAGTATTTT; CDR3 protein: CASGTSGRGDTQYF
D gene: -; J gene: TRBJ1-5; clone size: -; V gene: TRBV6-1; CDR3 DNA: TGTACGACAGGAGGGAATAGCAATCAGCCCCAGCATTTT; CDR3 protein: CTTGGNSNQPQHF
D gene: -; J gene: TRBJ2-7; clone size: -; V gene: TRBV25-1; CDR3 DNA: TGTGCCAGCAGTAGGGGTCTGGCGGACGAGCAGTACTTC; CDR3 protein: CASSRGLADEQYF
D gene: TRBD2; J gene: TRBJ2-5; clone size: -; V gene: TRBV6-5; CDR3 DNA: TGTGCCAGCAGTTACTGGACTAGCGGGGGGGAAGAGACCCAGTACTTC; CDR3 protein: CASSYWTSGGEETQYF
D gene: TRBD2; J gene: TRBJ2-7; clone size: -; V gene: TRBV30; CDR3 DNA: TGTGCCTGGAGGAAGTCGGCGGGACTAGCGGGGGGGTCCGTTCTCTACGAGCAGTACTTC; CDR3 protein: CAWRKSAGLAGGSVLYEQYF
D gene: TRBD2; J gene: TRBJ2-2; clone size: -; V gene: TRBV7-2; CDR3 DNA: TGTGCCAGCAGCTCGGGACTAGCGGGAATGGGGGAGCTGTTTTTT; CDR3 protein: CASSSGLAGMGELFF
D gene: TRBD1; J gene: TRBJ1-5; clone size: few; V gene: TRBV15; CDR3 DNA: TGTGCCACCAGCAGAGGACAGGGTTTCGGCAATCAGCCCCAGCATTTT; CDR3 protein: CATSRGQGFGNQPQHF
D gene: -; J gene: TRBJ2-1; clone size: -; V gene: TRBV2; CDR3 DNA: TGTGCCAGCAAGGCTAGCGTATCGGAGCAGTTCTTC; CDR3 protein: CASKASVSEQFF
D gene: -; J gene: TRBJ1-2; clone size: -; V gene: TRBV27; CDR3 DNA: TGTGCCAGCAGTCTCCGGGGAGGGATTTGGAATGGCTACACCTTC; CDR3 protein: CASSLRGGIWNGYTF
D gene: TRBD1; J gene: TRBJ2-1; clone size: -; V gene: TRBV18; CDR3 DNA: TGTGCCAGCTCACGCGGACAGGGACTTAACAATGAGCAGTTCTTC; CDR3 protein: CASSRGQGLNNEQFF